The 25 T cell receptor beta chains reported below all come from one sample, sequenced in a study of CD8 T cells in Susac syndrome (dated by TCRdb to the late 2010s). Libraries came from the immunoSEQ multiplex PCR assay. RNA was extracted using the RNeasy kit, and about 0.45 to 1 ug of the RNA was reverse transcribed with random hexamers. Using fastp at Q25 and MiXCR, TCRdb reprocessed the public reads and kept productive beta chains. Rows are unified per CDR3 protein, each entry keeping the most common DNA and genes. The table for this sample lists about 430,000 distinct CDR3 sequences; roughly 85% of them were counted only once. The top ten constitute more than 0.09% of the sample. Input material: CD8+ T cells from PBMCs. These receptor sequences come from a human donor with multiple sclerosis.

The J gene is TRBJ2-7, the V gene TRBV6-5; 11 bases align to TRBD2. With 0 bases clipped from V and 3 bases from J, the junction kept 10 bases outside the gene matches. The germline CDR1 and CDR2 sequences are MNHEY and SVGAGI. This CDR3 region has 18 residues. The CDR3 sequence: CASSYSNLRTSGLYEQYF. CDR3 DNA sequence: TGTGCCAGCAGTTACTCGAACCTAAGGACTAGCGGGCTCTACGAGCAGTACTTC.

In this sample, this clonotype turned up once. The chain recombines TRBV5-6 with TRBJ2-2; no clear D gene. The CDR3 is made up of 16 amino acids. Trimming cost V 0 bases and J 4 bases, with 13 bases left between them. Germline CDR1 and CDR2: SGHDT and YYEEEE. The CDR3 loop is CASSLAVTSVTGELFF. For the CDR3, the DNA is TGTGCCAGCAGCTTGGCAGTGACCTCAGTCACCGGGGAGCTGTTTTTT.

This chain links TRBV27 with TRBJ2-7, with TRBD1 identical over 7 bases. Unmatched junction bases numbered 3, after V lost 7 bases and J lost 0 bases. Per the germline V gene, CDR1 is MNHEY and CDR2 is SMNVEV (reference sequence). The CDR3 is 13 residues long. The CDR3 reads CASKGAPSYEQYF. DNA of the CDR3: TGTGCCAGCAAGGGGGCTCCCTCCTACGAGCAGTACTTC.

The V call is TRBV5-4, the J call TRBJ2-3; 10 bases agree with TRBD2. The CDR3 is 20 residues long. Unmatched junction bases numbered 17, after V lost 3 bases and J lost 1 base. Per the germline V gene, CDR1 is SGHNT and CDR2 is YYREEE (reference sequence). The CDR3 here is CASSWDGTSASQAGTDTQYF. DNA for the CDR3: TGTGCCAGCAGCTGGGACGGGACTAGCGCATCCCAGGCGGGCACAGATACGCAGTATTTT. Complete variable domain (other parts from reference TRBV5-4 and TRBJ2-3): ETGVTQSPTHLIKTRGQQVTLRCSSQSGHNTVSWYQQALGQGPQFIFQYYREEENGRGNFPPRFSGLQFPNYSSELNVNALELDDSALYLCASSWDGTSASQAGTDTQYFGPGTRLTVL.

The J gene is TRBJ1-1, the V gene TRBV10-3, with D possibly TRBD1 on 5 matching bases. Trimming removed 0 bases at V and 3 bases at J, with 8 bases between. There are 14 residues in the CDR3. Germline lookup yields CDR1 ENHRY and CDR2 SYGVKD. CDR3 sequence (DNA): TGTGCCATCAGTGAGTCGGTGGGGCACACTGAAGCTTTCTTT. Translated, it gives CAISESVGHTEAFF.

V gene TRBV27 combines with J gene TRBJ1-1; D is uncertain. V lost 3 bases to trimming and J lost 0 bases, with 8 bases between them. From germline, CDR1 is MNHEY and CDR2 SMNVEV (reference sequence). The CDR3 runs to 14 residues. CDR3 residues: CASSFGNMNTEAFF. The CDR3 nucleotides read TGTGCCAGCAGTTTTGGTAATATGAACACTGAAGCTTTCTTT.

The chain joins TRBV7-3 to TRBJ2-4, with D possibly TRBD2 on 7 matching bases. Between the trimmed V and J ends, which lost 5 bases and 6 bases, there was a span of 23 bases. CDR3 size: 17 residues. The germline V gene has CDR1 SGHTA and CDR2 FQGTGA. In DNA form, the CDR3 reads TGTGCCAGCAGCCAGTATCCCACTGCGGGGGCCGGAAACATTCAGTACTTC. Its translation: CASSQYPTAGAGNIQYF.

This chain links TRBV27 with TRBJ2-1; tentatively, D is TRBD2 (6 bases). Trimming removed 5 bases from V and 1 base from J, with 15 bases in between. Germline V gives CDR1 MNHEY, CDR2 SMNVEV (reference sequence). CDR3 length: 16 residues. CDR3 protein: CASSLLLGGSYNEQFF. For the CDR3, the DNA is TGTGCCAGCAGTCTCCTTCTCGGGGGATCCTACAATGAGCAGTTCTTC.

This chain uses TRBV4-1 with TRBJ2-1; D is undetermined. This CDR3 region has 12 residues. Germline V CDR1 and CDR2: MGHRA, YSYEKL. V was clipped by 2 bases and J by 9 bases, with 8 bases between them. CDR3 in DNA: TGCGCCAGCAGCCAAATAGGCGGTGAGCAGTTCTTC. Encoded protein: CASSQIGGEQFF.

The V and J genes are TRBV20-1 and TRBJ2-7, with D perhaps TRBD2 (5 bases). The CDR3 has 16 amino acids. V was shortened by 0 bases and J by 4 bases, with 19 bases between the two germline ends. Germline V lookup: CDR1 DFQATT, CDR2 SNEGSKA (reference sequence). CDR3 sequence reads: CSARDLERDYPYEQYF. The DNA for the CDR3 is TGCAGTGCTAGAGATCTGGAACGAGACTACCCTTACGAGCAGTACTTC.

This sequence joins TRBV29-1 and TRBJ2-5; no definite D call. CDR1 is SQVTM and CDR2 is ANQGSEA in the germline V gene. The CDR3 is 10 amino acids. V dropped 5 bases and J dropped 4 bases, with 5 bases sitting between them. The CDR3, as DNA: TGCAGCGTTTACGTAGAGACCCAGTACTTC. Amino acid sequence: CSVYVETQYF.

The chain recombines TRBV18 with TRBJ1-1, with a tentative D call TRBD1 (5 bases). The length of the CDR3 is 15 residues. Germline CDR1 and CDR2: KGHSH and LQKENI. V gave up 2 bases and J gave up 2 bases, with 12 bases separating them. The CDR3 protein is CASSPGGEGNTEAFF. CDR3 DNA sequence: TGTGCCAGCTCACCAGGGGGGGAGGGAAACACTGAAGCTTTCTTT.

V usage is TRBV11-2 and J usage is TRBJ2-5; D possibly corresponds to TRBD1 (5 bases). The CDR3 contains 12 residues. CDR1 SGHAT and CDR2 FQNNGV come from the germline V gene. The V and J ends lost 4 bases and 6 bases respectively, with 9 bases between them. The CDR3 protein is CASSSSGQTQYF. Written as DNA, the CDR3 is TGTGCCAGCAGCTCTTCAGGGCAGACCCAGTACTTC.

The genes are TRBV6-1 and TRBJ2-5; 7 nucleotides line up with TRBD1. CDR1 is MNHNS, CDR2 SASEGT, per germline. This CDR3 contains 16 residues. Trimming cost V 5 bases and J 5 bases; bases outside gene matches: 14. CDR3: CASSPGTDWEKETQYF. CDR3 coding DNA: TGTGCCAGCAGTCCCGGGACAGACTGGGAGAAGGAGACCCAGTACTTC.

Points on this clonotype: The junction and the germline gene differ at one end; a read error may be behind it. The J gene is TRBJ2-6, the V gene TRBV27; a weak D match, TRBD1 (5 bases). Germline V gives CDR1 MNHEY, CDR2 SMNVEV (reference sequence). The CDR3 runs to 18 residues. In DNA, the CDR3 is TGTGCCAGCAGTTTATCCGGGCAGGGCCCTTCTGGGGCCGACGTCCTGACTTTC. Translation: CASSLSGQGPSGADVLTF.

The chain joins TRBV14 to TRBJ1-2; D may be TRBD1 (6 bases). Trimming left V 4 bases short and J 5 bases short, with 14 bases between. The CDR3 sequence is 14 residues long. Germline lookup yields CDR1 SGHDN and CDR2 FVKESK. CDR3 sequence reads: CASSLTEGGYGYTF. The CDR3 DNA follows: TGTGCCAGCAGCCTCACTGAAGGGGGGTATGGCTACACCTTC.

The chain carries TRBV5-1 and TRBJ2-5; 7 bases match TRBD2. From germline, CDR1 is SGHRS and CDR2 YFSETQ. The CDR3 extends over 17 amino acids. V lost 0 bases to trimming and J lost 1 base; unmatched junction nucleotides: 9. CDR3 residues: CASSLAAGVAGQETQYF. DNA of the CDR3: TGCGCCAGCAGCTTGGCCGCGGGGGTGGCTGGCCAAGAGACCCAGTACTTC.

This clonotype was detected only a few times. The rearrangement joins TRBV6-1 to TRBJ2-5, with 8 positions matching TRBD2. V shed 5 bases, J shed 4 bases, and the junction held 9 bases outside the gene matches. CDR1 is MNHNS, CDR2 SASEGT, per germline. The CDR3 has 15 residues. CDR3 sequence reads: CASSPREGRGETQYF. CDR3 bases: TGTGCCAGCAGTCCCCGGGAGGGCCGAGGAGAGACCCAGTACTTC.

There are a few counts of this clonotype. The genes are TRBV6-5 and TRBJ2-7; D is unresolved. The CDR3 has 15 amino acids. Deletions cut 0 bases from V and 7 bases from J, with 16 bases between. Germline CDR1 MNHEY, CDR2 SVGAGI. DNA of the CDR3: TGTGCCAGCAGTTACTCCTCACCCCGGTCGGCAGAGCAGTACTTC. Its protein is CASSYSSPRSAEQYF.

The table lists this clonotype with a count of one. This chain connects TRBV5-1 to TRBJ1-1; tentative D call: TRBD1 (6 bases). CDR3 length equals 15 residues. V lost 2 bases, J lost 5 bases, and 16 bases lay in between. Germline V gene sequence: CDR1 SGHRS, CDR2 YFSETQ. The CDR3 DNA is TGCGCCAGCAGCTTTGCCGTGGGGGGACAAACTGAAGCTTTCTTT. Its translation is CASSFAVGGQTEAFF.

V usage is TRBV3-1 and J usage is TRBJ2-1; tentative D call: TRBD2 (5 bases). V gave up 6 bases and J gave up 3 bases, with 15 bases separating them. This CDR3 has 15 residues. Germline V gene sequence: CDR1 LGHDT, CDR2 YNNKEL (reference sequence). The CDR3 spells CASSSTIPHYNEQFF. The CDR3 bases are TGTGCCAGCAGTTCGACTATACCTCACTACAATGAGCAGTTCTTC.

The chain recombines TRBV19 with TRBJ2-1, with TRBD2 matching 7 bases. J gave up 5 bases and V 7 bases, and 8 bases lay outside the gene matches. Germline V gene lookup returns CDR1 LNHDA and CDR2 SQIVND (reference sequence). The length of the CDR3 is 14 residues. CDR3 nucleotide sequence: TGTGCCAGTACCCAGGGTCTAGCGGACAATGAGCAGTTCTTC. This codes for CASTQGLADNEQFF.

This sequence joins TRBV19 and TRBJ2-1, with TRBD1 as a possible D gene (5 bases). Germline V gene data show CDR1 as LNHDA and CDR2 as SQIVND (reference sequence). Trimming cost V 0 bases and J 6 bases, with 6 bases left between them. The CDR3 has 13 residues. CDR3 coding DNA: TGTGCCAGTAGTATAGATAGGGGCAATGAGCAGTTCTTC. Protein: CASSIDRGNEQFF. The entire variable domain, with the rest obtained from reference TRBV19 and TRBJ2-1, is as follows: DGGITQSPKYLFRKEGQNVTLSCEQNLNHDAMYWYRQDPGQGLRLIYYSQIVNDFQKGDIAEGYSVSREKKESFPLTVTSAQKNPTAFYLCASSIDRGNEQFFGPGTRLTVL.

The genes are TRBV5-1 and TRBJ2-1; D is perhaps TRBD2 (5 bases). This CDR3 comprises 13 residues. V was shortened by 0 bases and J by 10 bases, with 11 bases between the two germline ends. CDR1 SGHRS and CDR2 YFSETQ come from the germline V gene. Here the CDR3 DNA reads TGCGCCAGCAGCTTGGAGGCAACGGGGGAGCAGTTCTTC. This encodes CASSLEATGEQFF.

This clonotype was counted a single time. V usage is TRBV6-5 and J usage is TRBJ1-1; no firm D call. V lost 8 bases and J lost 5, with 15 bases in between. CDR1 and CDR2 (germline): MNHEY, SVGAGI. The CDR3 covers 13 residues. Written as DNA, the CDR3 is TGTGCCAGCTCCCGCACTTTCTGGACTGAAGCTTTCTTT. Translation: CASSRTFWTEAFF.